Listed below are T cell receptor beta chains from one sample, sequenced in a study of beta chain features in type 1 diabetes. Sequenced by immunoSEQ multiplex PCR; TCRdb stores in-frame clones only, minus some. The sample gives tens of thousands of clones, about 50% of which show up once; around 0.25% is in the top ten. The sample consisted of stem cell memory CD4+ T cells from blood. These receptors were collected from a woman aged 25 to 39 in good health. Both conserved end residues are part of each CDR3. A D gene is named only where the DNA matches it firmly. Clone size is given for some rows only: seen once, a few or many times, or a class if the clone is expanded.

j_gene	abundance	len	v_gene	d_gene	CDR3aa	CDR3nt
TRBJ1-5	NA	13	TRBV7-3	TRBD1	CASSLDRGQPQHF	TGTGCCAGCAGCCTCGACAGGGGTCAGCCCCAGCATTTT
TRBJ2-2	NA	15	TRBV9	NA	CASSVRTTGTGELFF	TGTGCCAGCAGCGTCCGAACTACAGGGACCGGGGAGCTGTTTTTT
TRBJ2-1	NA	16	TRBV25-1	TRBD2	CASSDTSGISYNEQFF	TGTGCCAGCAGCGATACTAGCGGGATATCCTACAATGAGCAGTTCTTC
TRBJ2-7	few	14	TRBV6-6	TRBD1	CASSPRTGSNEQYF	TGTGCCAGCAGCCCTAGGACAGGGTCCAACGAGCAGTACTTC
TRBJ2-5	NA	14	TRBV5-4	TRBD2	CASSLEAGGETQYF	TGTGCCAGCAGCTTGGAGGCGGGAGGGGAGACCCAGTACTTC
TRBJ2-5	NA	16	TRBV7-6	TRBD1	CASSRRGTAQGETQYF	TGTGCCAGCAGCCGCAGGGGGACCGCACAAGGGGAGACCCAGTACTTC
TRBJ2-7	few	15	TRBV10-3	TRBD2	CAISGPGLAGVEQYF	TGTGCCATCAGTGGGCCGGGACTAGCGGGAGTCGAGCAGTACTTC
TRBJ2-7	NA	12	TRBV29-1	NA	CSVEDLRYERYF	TGCAGCGTTGAAGATCTTAGGTACGAGCGGTACTTC
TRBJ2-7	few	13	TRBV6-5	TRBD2	CASSYREAYEQYF	TGTGCCAGCAGTTACCGGGAGGCCTACGAGCAGTACTTC
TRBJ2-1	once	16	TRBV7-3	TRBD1	CASSSTSGGAHNEQFF	TGTGCCAGCAGCTCTACTTCAGGGGGCGCCCACAATGAGCAGTTCTTC
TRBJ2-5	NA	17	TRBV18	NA	CASSPTPIGAFQETQYF	TGTGCCAGCTCACCAACGCCCATTGGAGCGTTTCAAGAGACCCAGTACTTC
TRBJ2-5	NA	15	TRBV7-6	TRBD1	CASSTGGWEWETQYF	TGTGCCAGCAGCACAGGGGGTTGGGAGTGGGAGACCCAGTACTTC
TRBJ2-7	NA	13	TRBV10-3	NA	CAISSSVTYEQYF	TGTGCCATCAGTTCTAGCGTTACCTACGAGCAGTACTTC
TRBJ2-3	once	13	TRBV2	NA	CASSWEATDTQYF	TGTGCCAGCAGCTGGGAGGCGACAGATACGCAGTATTTT
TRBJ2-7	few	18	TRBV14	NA	CASSQRLDSLLFSYEQYF	TGTGCCAGCAGCCAGCGATTAGACAGCTTACTTTTCTCCTACGAGCAGTACTTC
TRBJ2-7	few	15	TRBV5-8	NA	CASSLALDSTYEQYF	TGTGCCAGCAGCTTGGCCTTGGACTCTACCTACGAGCAGTACTTC
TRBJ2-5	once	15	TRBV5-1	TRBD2	CASSYGTSGWETQYF	TGCGCCAGCAGCTACGGGACTAGCGGATGGGAGACCCAGTACTTC
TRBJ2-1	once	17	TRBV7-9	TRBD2	CASSLERGRAPQDEQFF	TGTGCCAGCAGCTTAGAACGCGGGAGGGCCCCCCAAGATGAGCAGTTCTTC
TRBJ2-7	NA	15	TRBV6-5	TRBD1	CASTPPGGWDYEQYF	TGTGCCAGCACACCCCCAGGGGGTTGGGACTACGAGCAGTACTTC
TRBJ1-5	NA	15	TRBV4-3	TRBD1	CASSHGTGLGQPQHF	TGCGCCAGCAGCCACGGGACAGGGTTAGGTCAGCCCCAGCATTTT
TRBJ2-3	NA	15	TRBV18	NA	CASSPQGVSTDTQYF	TGTGCCAGCTCACCACAGGGAGTGAGCACAGATACGCAGTATTTT
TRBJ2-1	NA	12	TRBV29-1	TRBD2	CSVRDYYNEQFF	TGCAGCGTCCGGGACTACTACAATGAGCAGTTCTTC
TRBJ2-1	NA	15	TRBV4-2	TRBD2	CASSQIREGLHEQFF	TGTGCCAGCAGCCAAATCCGGGAGGGCCTTCATGAGCAGTTCTTC
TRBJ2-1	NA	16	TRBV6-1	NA	CASSEASYRVGNEQFF	TGTGCCAGCAGTGAAGCATCCTACAGGGTGGGCAATGAGCAGTTCTTC
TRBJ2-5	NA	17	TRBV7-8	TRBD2	CASSLGLAGPGTETQYF	TGTGCCAGCAGCCTTGGACTAGCGGGGCCAGGGACCGAGACCCAGTACTTC
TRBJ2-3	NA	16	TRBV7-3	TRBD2	CASSLGTSGNTDTQYF	TGTGCCAGCAGCCTTGGGACTAGCGGGAACACAGATACGCAGTATTTT
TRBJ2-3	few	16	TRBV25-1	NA	CASSEFVQASTDTQYF	TGTGCCAGCAGTGAATTCGTACAGGCTAGCACAGATACGCAGTATTTT
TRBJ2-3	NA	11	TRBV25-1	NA	CASSEEDTQYF	TGTGCCAGCAGTGAAGAGGATACGCAGTATTTT
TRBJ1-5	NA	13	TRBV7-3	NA	CASSPTATQPQHF	TGTGCCAGCAGCCCGACAGCAACTCAGCCCCAGCATTTT
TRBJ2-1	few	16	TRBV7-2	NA	CASSLVVGESYNEQFF	TGTGCCAGCAGCTTAGTCGTGGGAGAGTCCTACAATGAGCAGTTCTTC
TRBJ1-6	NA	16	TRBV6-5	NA	CASSYGREPPNSPLHF	TGTGCCAGCAGTTACGGGAGGGAACCGCCAAATTCACCCCTCCACTTT
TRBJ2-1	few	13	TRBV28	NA	CASSLGHNNEQFF	TGTGCCAGCAGTTTAGGCCACAACAATGAGCAGTTCTTC
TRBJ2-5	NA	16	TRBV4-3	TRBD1	CASSQDAGGSAETQYF	TGCGCCAGCAGCCAAGATGCAGGGGGAAGTGCAGAGACCCAGTACTTC
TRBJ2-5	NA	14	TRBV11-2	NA	CASSLPRRGETQYF	TGTGCCAGCAGCCTTCCTAGGCGGGGAGAGACCCAGTACTTC
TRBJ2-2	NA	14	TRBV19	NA	CASSSTGTTGELFF	TGTGCCAGTAGTTCTACAGGGACAACCGGGGAGCTGTTTTTT
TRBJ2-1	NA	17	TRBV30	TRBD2	CAWLALAGPKDYNEQFF	TGTGCCTGGCTTGCATTAGCGGGACCCAAGGACTACAATGAGCAGTTCTTC
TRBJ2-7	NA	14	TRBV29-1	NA	CSVESWQGFYQQYF	TGCAGCGTTGAATCTTGGCAGGGTTTCTATCAGCAGTACTTC
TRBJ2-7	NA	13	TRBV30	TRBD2	CAAPGGSTYERYF	TGTGCCGCCCCCGGGGGGAGTACCTACGAGCGGTACTTC